Listed below are T cell receptor beta chains from one sample, sequenced in a study of blood T cell repertoires in COVID-19. The table came from immunoSEQ multiplex PCR; TCRdb's copy has only in-frame clones and leaves some out. Of some 380,000 clones in the sample, roughly 77% were seen once. Sample: peripheral blood. Receptors originate from a human donor with acute or convalescent COVID-19. The donor label of this sample is uncertain. CDR3s include the opening cysteine and the closing phenylalanine or tryptophan. Each record gives: J gene, D gene, clone size, CDR3 length, V gene, CDR3 DNA, CDR3 protein. The D gene is left open where the match is weak. Clone size, where shown, is once, few, many, or a class for clones that have expanded.

>TRBJ2-7|.|few|11|TRBV12-3/TRBV12-4
TGTGCCAGCAGTTTCTTCCACGAGCAGTACTTC
CASSFFHEQYF
>TRBJ2-5|TRBD1|.|16|TRBV7-9
TGTGCCAGCACCAACCCGGGACAGGGCCCTTTGGAGACCCAGTACTTC
CASTNPGQGPLETQYF
>TRBJ2-2|TRBD1|few|14|TRBV6-4
TGTGCCAGCCAACAGGGGGCGAAAACCGGGGAGCTGTTTTTT
CASQQGAKTGELFF
>TRBJ1-2|.|.|16|TRBV5-6
TGTGCCAGCAGCTTGCTCTCCGGGACACCCCTTTGGGGCTACACCTTC
CASSLLSGTPLWGYTF
>TRBJ2-7|TRBD2|few|17|TRBV11-2
TGTGCCAGCAGCTCCGGCCGATCTAGCGGGAGTACCCACGAGCAGTACTTC
CASSSGRSSGSTHEQYF
>TRBJ2-1|.|.|14|TRBV4-1
TGCGCCAGCAGCCTGACGGGACTCGGCAATGAGCAGTTCTTC
CASSLTGLGNEQFF
>TRBJ2-7|TRBD1|.|13|TRBV12-3/TRBV12-4
TGTGCCAGCCGGGGCAGGGGGCCCTACGAGCAGTACTTC
CASRGRGPYEQYF
>TRBJ2-3|TRBD2|.|16|TRBV27
TGTGCCAGCAGTTTAGGGCTAGCGGGCCCAGGGGATACGCAGTATTTT
CASSLGLAGPGDTQYF
>TRBJ1-1|.|.|13|TRBV6-1
TGTGCCAGCAGTGTGACAGTAGAACCTGAAGCTTTCTTT
CASSVTVEPEAFF
>TRBJ2-1|.|once|15|TRBV28
TGTGCCAGCAGTTTAGGAGGGAGCTCCTACAATGAGCAGTTCTTC
CASSLGGSSYNEQFF
>TRBJ1-2|TRBD1|.|12|TRBV29-1
TGCAGCACCGGGACAGTTAACTATGGCTACACCTTC
CSTGTVNYGYTF
>TRBJ2-1|TRBD2|.|16|TRBV27
TGTGCCAGCAGTTTCCTAGCGGGGGCTTCCTACAATGAGCAGTTCTTC
CASSFLAGASYNEQFF
>TRBJ2-3|.|.|14|TRBV2
TGTGCCAGCAATAGAAACCATCAAACAGATACGCAGTATTTT
CASNRNHQTDTQYF
>TRBJ1-1|.|once|15|TRBV19
TGTGCCAGTAGTATAGATCTATGGGGCCGGGCTGAAGCTTTCTTT
CASSIDLWGRAEAFF
>TRBJ1-1|TRBD1|.|20|TRBV4-1
TGCGCCAGCAGCCAGCAAAATTGGATGGACAGGGGTTCTCGGAACACTGAAGCTTTCTTT
CASSQQNWMDRGSRNTEAFF
>TRBJ1-3|.|.|14|TRBV2
TGTGCCAGCGACACTGGAGGGTCTGGAAACACCATATATTTT
CASDTGGSGNTIYF
>TRBJ1-2|.|.|12|TRBV6-6
TGTGCCAGCAGTTACCCCAGGGATGGCTACACCTTC
CASSYPRDGYTF
>TRBJ2-1|.|.|12|TRBV12-3/TRBV12-4
TGTGCCAGCAGCCGGACTTACAATGAGCAGTTCTTC
CASSRTYNEQFF
>TRBJ1-2|TRBD1|few|15|TRBV6-6
TGTGCCAGCAGTTACTCTGGGACAGAAAAATATGGCTACACCTTC
CASSYSGTEKYGYTF
>TRBJ1-1|.|.|12|TRBV2
TGTGCCAGCACTCAGGGGACGATAAAAGCTTTCTTT
CASTQGTIKAFF
>TRBJ2-5|TRBD2|.|16|TRBV19
TGTGCCAGTAGTTTCCGGGGGGGGACTAGTCTAGAGACCCAGTACTTC
CASSFRGGTSLETQYF
>TRBJ1-1|TRBD1|few|15|TRBV9
TGTGCCAGCAGCGTAGACCCGACAGGGACTCGGGGAGCTTTCTTT
CASSVDPTGTRGAFF
>TRBJ1-5|TRBD1|few|15|TRBV7-8
TGTGCCAGCAGCTTGACAGGGGGCTTTAATCAGCCCCAGCATTTT
CASSLTGGFNQPQHF
>TRBJ1-4|TRBD1|.|14|TRBV10-3
TGTGCCATCTCAGGGACAGGAACTAATGAAAAACTGTTTTTT
CAISGTGTNEKLFF
>TRBJ2-7|TRBD2|.|16|TRBV9
TGTGCCAGCAGCGTAGATGTAATTAGCGGGGGTTACGAGCAGTACTTC
CASSVDVISGGYEQYF
>TRBJ1-2|.|.|15|TRBV18
TGTGCCAGCTCACCAGTTTTAGAACAGAACTATGGCTACACCTTC
CASSPVLEQNYGYTF
>TRBJ1-5|TRBD1|.|14|TRBV29-1
TGCAGCGTTGTCGGACAGGCCCGGGGTCGGCCCCAGCATTTT
CSVVGQARGRPQHF
>TRBJ1-1|.|.|14|TRBV30
TGTGCCTGGAGTACCCAGGGCCACCGCACTGAAGCTTTCTTT
CAWSTQGHRTEAFF
>TRBJ2-3|TRBD2|.|18|TRBV15
TGTGCCACCAGCAGAGATAGTCGGACTAGGAGGCCCGCCGATACGCAGTATTTT
CATSRDSRTRRPADTQYF
>TRBJ2-1|TRBD1|.|14|TRBV6-5
TGTGCCAGCAGTCGACAGGGGTACTACAATGAGCAGTTCTTC
CASSRQGYYNEQFF
>TRBJ2-2|TRBD2|.|16|TRBV9
TGTGCCAGCAGCGTAGTTGGGGGAGGGGACACCGGGGAGCTGTTTTTT
CASSVVGGGDTGELFF
>TRBJ2-5|.|.|16|TRBV7-2
TGTGCCAGCAGCCGCAACGGCGGCGGAGCAGGGGAGACCCAGTACTTC
CASSRNGGGAGETQYF
>TRBJ2-1|TRBD1|.|13|TRBV5-1
TGCGCCAGCAGCTCCGGGACAGGGAATGAGCAGTTCTTC
CASSSGTGNEQFF
>TRBJ2-7|.|.|15|TRBV9
TGTGCCAGCAGCGTAGGATCGGGGTTGGAGTACGAGCAGTACTTC
CASSVGSGLEYEQYF
>TRBJ2-2|.|.|15|TRBV2
TGTGCCAGCAGCGAGGACAGTGTCGGCACCGGGGAGCTGTTTTTT
CASSEDSVGTGELFF
>TRBJ1-1|.|.|16|TRBV7-9
TGTGCCAGCAGCTTCCTTAGGACAGAAATGAACACTGAAGCTTTCTTT
CASSFLRTEMNTEAFF
>TRBJ1-1|.|.|14|TRBV27
TGTGCCAGCAGTCATGTAGGAGTGAACACTGAAGCTTTCTTT
CASSHVGVNTEAFF
>TRBJ1-2|.|.|14|TRBV5-8
TGTGCCAGCAGCTTGGTAACAGGGTTCTATGGCTACACCTTC
CASSLVTGFYGYTF
>TRBJ2-2|TRBD2|.|16|TRBV3-1/TRBV3-2
TGTGCCAGCGGGCAACTAGCGGGGGGACACACCGGGGAGCTGTTTTTT
CASGQLAGGHTGELFF
>TRBJ1-1|.|.|14|TRBV6-1
TGTGCCAGCAGTGAGCCAGGGAGGAGCACTGAAGCTTTCTTT
CASSEPGRSTEAFF
>TRBJ2-1|.|.|13|TRBV5-5
TGTGCCAGCACCCGAGACCCTACGGGTGAGCAGTTCTTC
CASTRDPTGEQFF
>TRBJ2-2|TRBD1|once|15|TRBV24-1
TGTGCCACCAGTGACCCCGGGACAGACACCGGGGAGCTGTTTTTT
CATSDPGTDTGELFF
>TRBJ2-3|TRBD1|once|17|TRBV28
TGTGCCAGCAGTGTACAGGGGCTCGGTATTAGCACAGATACGCAGTATTTT
CASSVQGLGISTDTQYF
>TRBJ2-7|.|.|13|TRBV7-2
TGTGCCAGCAGCTTAATCTTAGGGAGCGAGCAGTACTTC
CASSLILGSEQYF
>TRBJ2-7|TRBD2|few|14|TRBV10-1
TGCGCCAGCAGTGAAACGGGAGGACCCTACGAGCAGTACTTC
CASSETGGPYEQYF
>TRBJ2-7|.|.|13|TRBV6-5
TGTGCCAGCAGAGTGACAGTCCTGTACGAGCAGTACTTC
CASRVTVLYEQYF
>TRBJ1-5|.|.|15|TRBV18
TGTGCCAGCTCACCACTGGCGGGGAACAATCAGCCCCAGCATTTT
CASSPLAGNNQPQHF